This entry is about one T cell receptor beta chain. The data were taken from a study of shared clonotypes between healthy human individuals. The V end was cut by 3 bases, the J end by 2 bases, with 15 bases between. The germline V gene has CDR1 SGDLS and CDR2 YYNGEE. The CDR3 loop spans 16 amino acids. Sequencing was performed with immunoSEQ multiplex PCR; in TCRdb, only in-frame clones are kept and a portion is missing. Of hundreds of thousands of clones listed, almost 97% were seen once; the top ten hold 0.06%. The sequenced sample was naive CD4+ T cells sorted from blood. Subset: CD45RA+ positively selected. This chain links TRBV9 with TRBJ2-1; either TRBD1 or TRBD2 may fit D (5 bases each). This clonotype originated in a woman under 40 in good health. CDR3 DNA sequence: TGTGCCAGCAGCGGGATAGGGACCGAGCCCTACAATGAGCAGTTCTTC. The encoded protein is CASSGIGTEPYNEQFF.